Below, 6 T cell receptor beta chains from the same sample are listed, as sequenced in a study of cytomegalovirus exposure and HLA in healthy donors. The PCR ran on 60 Vbeta and 13 Jbeta primers. Profiled with immunoSEQ multiplex PCR; TCRdb holds only in-frame clones, not every one. The sample shows 150,000 to 200,000 clones, about 72% of them seen only once. The source material was PBMCs. The receptors originated from a male donor in good health and CMV-seronegative.

V usage is TRBV11-2 and J usage is TRBJ1-1, with no clear D. V lost 4 bases and J 0 bases, leaving 6 bases between the germline ends. The germline CDR1 and CDR2 sequences are SGHAT and FQNNGV. This CDR3 has 13 residues. The CDR3 sequence is CASSSQLNTEAFF. CDR3 sequence (DNA): TGTGCCAGCAGCTCTCAGTTGAACACTGAAGCTTTCTTT.

The chain has TRBV18 and TRBJ1-5, with 8 bases matching TRBD1. Germline CDR1 reads KGHSH; CDR2 reads LQKENI. With 2 bases clipped from V and 5 bases from J, the junction kept 8 bases outside the gene matches. The CDR3 consists of 16 residues. The CDR3 nucleotides read TGTGCCAGCTCACCAGCGGGACAGGTTCATGATCAGCCCCAGCATTTT. Encoded protein: CASSPAGQVHDQPQHF.

The chain links TRBV6-1 to TRBJ2-5, with TRBD1 identical over 9 bases. The CDR3 loop spans 14 amino acids. V dropped 2 bases and J dropped 3; count of bases not matched to a gene: 1. Germline CDR1 reads MNHNS; CDR2 reads SASEGT. The CDR3 DNA reads TGTGCCAGCAGTGAATGGGACAGGGAAGAGACCCAGTACTTC. Protein: CASSEWDREETQYF.

The CDR3 here is CASSPGGAKPDTQYF. CDR3 bases: TGTGCCAGCAGCCCCGGGGGGGCCAAGCCGGATACGCAGTATTTT. This rearrangement joins TRBV28 to TRBJ2-3; 8 bases line up with TRBD2. The junction had 11 bases not matched to a gene; V was cut back by 6 bases and J by 6 bases. The CDR3 totals 15 residues. Germline assignment: CDR1 MDHEN and CDR2 SYDVKM.

This clone appeared once. V usage is TRBV9 and J usage is TRBJ1-2; D is perhaps TRBD1 (5 bases). V lost 4 bases, J lost 2 bases, and 9 bases lay in between. This CDR3 contains 13 residues. The germline V gene has CDR1 SGDLS and CDR2 YYNGEE. The CDR3 reads CASSSRQNYGYTF. DNA for the CDR3: TGTGCCAGCAGCTCACGACAGAACTATGGCTACACCTTC.

J is TRBJ2-7 and V is TRBV7-8; TRBD1 aligns across 10 bases. CDR1 is SGHVS, CDR2 FQNEAQ, per germline. J was trimmed by 4 bases and V by 2 bases; bases with no gene match: 5. This CDR3 has 15 amino acids. This CDR3 is CASSLMGQGIYEQYF. CDR3 nucleotide sequence: TGTGCCAGCAGCTTAATGGGACAGGGGATTTACGAGCAGTACTTC.